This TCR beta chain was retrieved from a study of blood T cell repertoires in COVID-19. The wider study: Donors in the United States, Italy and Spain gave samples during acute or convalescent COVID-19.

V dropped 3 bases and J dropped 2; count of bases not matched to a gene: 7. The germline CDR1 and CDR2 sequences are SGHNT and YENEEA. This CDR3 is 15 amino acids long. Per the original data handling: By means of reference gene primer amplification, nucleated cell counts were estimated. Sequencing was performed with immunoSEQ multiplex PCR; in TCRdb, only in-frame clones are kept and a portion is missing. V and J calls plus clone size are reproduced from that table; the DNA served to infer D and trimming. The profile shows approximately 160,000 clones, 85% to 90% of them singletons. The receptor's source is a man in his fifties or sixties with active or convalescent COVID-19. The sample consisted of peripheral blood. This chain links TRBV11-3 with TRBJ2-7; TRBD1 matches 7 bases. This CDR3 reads CASSFWTGAAYEQYF. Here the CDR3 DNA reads TGTGCCAGCAGCTTCTGGACAGGTGCCGCCTACGAGCAGTACTTC.